Listed here are 15 T cell receptor beta chains from one sample, sequenced in a study of cytomegalovirus exposure and HLA in healthy donors. PCR amplification relied on 60 Vbeta primers (plus 13 Jbeta primers). The assay was immunoSEQ multiplex PCR, and TCRdb's table has in-frame clones only and misses some. The sample shows roughly 140,000 clones, about 80% of them seen only once. Source material: PBMCs. All receptors derive from a man aged 35-49 years in good health and CMV-seronegative.

This clone was counted once. The rearrangement joins TRBV9 to TRBJ1-1, with D unclear. The germline V gene has CDR1 SGDLS and CDR2 YYNGEE. Trimming took off 0 bases at V and 7 bases at J, with 19 bases between the two ends. The CDR3 spans 16 residues. The CDR3 DNA is TGTGCCAGCAGCGTAGGCCCTGGGATGTCCCGGGGTGAAGCTTTCTTT. Amino acid sequence: CASSVGPGMSRGEAFF. The full variable domain, in which reference TRBV9 and TRBJ1-1 provide the parts outside the CDR3, is DSGVTQTPKHLITATGQRVTLRCSPRSGDLSVYWYQQSLDQGLQFLIQYYNGEERAKGNILERFSAQQFPDLHSELNLSSLELGDSALYFCASSVGPGMSRGEAFFGQGTRLTVV.

The rearrangement links TRBV6-5 to TRBJ1-3, with D perhaps matching TRBD1 (6 bases). This CDR3 has 15 amino acids. Trimming took 4 bases from V and 0 from J, leaving 10 bases between them. From germline, CDR1 is MNHEY and CDR2 SVGAGI. The CDR3 DNA sequence: TGTGCCAGCAGTTTAGAGGGACACTCTGGAAACACCATATATTTT. Its protein product is CASSLEGHSGNTIYF.

The chain recombines TRBV5-1 with TRBJ2-7, with D possibly TRBD1 on 6 matching bases. Trimming removed 3 bases from V and 0 bases from J, with 7 bases in between. The germline CDR1 and CDR2 sequences are SGHRS and YFSETQ. There are 13 residues in the CDR3. In DNA form, the CDR3 reads TGCGCCAGCAGCTCGGACAGCTCCTACGAGCAGTACTTC. Translated, it gives CASSSDSSYEQYF.

CDR3 DNA sequence: TGTGCCAGCATGGCGGCGGACTATGGCTACACCTTC. Encoded protein: CASMAADYGYTF. The chain recombines TRBV28 with TRBJ1-2; no firm D call. CDR1 and CDR2 from the germline V gene are MDHEN and SYDVKM. The germline V and J ends were trimmed by 7 bases and 3 bases, with 9 bases remaining between them. The CDR3 contains 12 residues.

V usage is TRBV7-2 and J usage is TRBJ2-1, with D perhaps TRBD1 (6 bases). CDR1 is SGHTA, CDR2 FQGNSA, per germline. V dropped 4 bases and J dropped 2 bases, with 9 bases sitting between them. This CDR3 is 14 amino acids long. CDR3: CASSSGVAYNEQFF. For the CDR3, the DNA is TGTGCCAGCAGCTCAGGGGTTGCCTACAATGAGCAGTTCTTC.

V and J are TRBV18 and TRBJ1-2, with 8 bases aligning to TRBD1. The CDR3 is 14 residues long. After removal of 8 bases from V and 0 bases from J, the junction contained 5 bases not matched to a gene. Germline V CDR1 and CDR2: KGHSH, LQKENI. CDR3 in DNA: TGTGCCAGCGTGGGACAGGAAGCTAACTATGGCTACACCTTC. Encoded protein: CASVGQEANYGYTF.

Worth noting for this clone: Additional DNA sequences in this sample encode the identical CDR3. This chain uses TRBV6-5 with TRBJ1-6, with D possibly TRBD1 on 5 matching bases. The germline V gene encodes CDR1 MNHEY and CDR2 SVGAGI. The CDR3 is 16 amino acids. V dropped 2 bases and J dropped 7 bases, with 15 bases sitting between them. CDR3 protein: CASSYGRGSGNSPLHF. Written as DNA, the CDR3 is TGTGCCAGCAGTTACGGGCGGGGGTCGGGAAATTCACCCCTCCACTTT.

This clone was seen once. The chain links TRBV15 to TRBJ1-5; 9 positions agree with TRBD1. Trimming cost V 2 bases and J 2 bases; bases outside gene matches: 13. From germline, CDR1 is LNHNV and CDR2 YYDKDF (reference sequence). This CDR3 contains 19 residues. The CDR3 here is CATSRSPGQGRLGNQPQHF. CDR3 sequence (DNA): TGTGCCACCAGCAGATCACCGGGACAGGGAAGGTTGGGCAATCAGCCCCAGCATTTT.

V usage is TRBV11-2 and J usage is TRBJ1-1; D is uncertain. The germline gives CDR1 SGHAT, CDR2 FQNNGV. V lost 2 bases, J lost 5 bases, and 9 bases lay in between. The CDR3 has 13 amino acids. The CDR3: CASSLPVETEAFF. DNA of the CDR3: TGTGCCAGCAGCTTACCGGTGGAGACTGAAGCTTTCTTT.

The chain combines TRBV25-1 with TRBJ1-5; D unresolved. Trimming left V 2 bases short and J 3 bases short, with 8 bases between. The length of the CDR3 is 14 residues. CDR1 and CDR2 (germline): MGHDK, SYGVNS. The CDR3 DNA reads as TGTGCCAGCAGTGAACGTCAGTTCAATCAGCCCCAGCATTTT. Amino acid sequence: CASSERQFNQPQHF.

The chain has TRBV11-2 and TRBJ1-4, with a weak D call TRBD1 (5 bases). In germline, CDR1 is SGHAT, CDR2 FQNNGV. CDR3 length: 14 amino acids. Trimming took 5 bases from V and 4 from J, leaving 11 bases between them. The CDR3 nucleotides are TGTGCCAGCAGCCTCGACAGACTTAATGAAAAACTGTTTTTT. Its translation: CASSLDRLNEKLFF.

The genes are TRBV4-3 and TRBJ1-5, with a possible D match to TRBD1 (5 bases). V was pared by 0 bases and J by 0 bases, with 6 bases between. The CDR3 is 15 residues long. In germline, CDR1 is LGHNA, CDR2 YSLEER. CDR3 bases: TGCGCCAGCAGCCAAGAGACAGATAGCAATCAGCCCCAGCATTTT. Protein sequence: CASSQETDSNQPQHF.

The table lists this clone with a few counts. The chain carries TRBV6-5 and TRBJ1-5; the D gene is possibly TRBD1 (6 bases). Looked up from germline, CDR1 is MNHEY and CDR2 is SVGAGI. The CDR3 loop spans 15 amino acids. The V and J ends lost 6 bases and 1 base respectively, with 13 bases between them. The CDR3 is CASRSDRNSNQPQHF. The CDR3 DNA reads TGTGCCAGCAGATCGGACAGAAACAGCAATCAGCCCCAGCATTTT.

The V and J genes are TRBV5-1 and TRBJ1-1, with D possibly being TRBD1 (6 bases). Trimming shortened V by 4 bases and J by 6 bases, and 10 bases separated the two germline ends. Germline V CDR1 and CDR2: SGHRS, YFSETQ. CDR3 length: 12 amino acids. This CDR3 reads CASSPGGAEAFF. CDR3 nucleotides: TGCGCCAGCAGCCCGGGGGGCGCTGAAGCTTTCTTT.

The gene calls are TRBV7-7 and TRBJ1-5, with D possibly being TRBD1 (5 bases). There are 13 residues in the CDR3. Germline CDR1 and CDR2: SSHAT and FNYEAQ (reference sequence). V lost 3 bases and J lost 5, with 8 bases in between. The DNA for the CDR3 is TGTGCCAGCAGCTTGGGGGAGGATCAGCCCCAGCATTTT. Translated: CASSLGEDQPQHF.